This T cell receptor (beta chain) was obtained from a study of blood T cell repertoires in COVID-19. Overall study context: Sources were T cells, B-cell-depleted T cells, or PBMCs; the material itself was cDNA or gDNA.

Repertoires were generated with immunoSEQ multiplex PCR, while TCRdb's copy carries only in-frame clones and drops some. The sample yields around 460,000 clones, around 90% seen once. V was shortened by 3 bases and J by 4 bases, with 9 bases between the two germline ends. The CDR3 is 13 amino acids. The germline CDR1 and CDR2 sequences are WNHNN and SYGVQD (reference sequence). Seattle's cohort entered during active infection and was followed longitudinally. The source material was peripheral blood. The clonotype originates from a young man with COVID-19, enrolled during active disease. The chain employs TRBV10-1 and TRBJ1-2; D remains unclear. CDR3 loop: CASSDRVGYGYTF. The CDR3 bases are TGCGCCAGCAGTGACCGGGTGGGCTATGGCTACACCTTC.